Below, one T cell receptor beta chain is given with its context. 60 Vbeta and 13 Jbeta primers were used in PCR. Some clones are missing from TCRdb's copy, which holds only in-frame ones; the method was immunoSEQ multiplex PCR. This table holds over 100,000 clones, about 74% found once. This entry belongs to a study of cytomegalovirus exposure and HLA in healthy donors. Trimming at V came to 2 bases and at J to 2 bases, leaving 5 bases not matched to a gene. Germline lookup yields CDR1 KGHSH and CDR2 LQKENI. The CDR3 runs to 16 residues. Material for sequencing was PBMCs. This TCR was sampled from a male donor in good health and CMV-seronegative. The chain carries TRBV18 and TRBJ2-2; 7 positions match TRBD1. CDR3 in amino acids: CASSPGQAYNTGELFF. Written as DNA, the CDR3 is TGTGCCAGCTCACCAGGACAGGCCTACAACACCGGGGAGCTGTTTTTT.